The sample holds a few counts of the clone carrying this T cell receptor (gamma chain). The junction and the germline gene differ at one end; a read error may be behind it. These data belong to a study of human gamma delta and Vdelta1 T cells. TCRdb called clones anew from the PCR reads with CATT. Seen here are a few hundred gamma-chain clones, about 4.5% observed once, and the top ten hold approximately 77%. This CDR3 spans 18 amino acids. The germline V gene encodes CDR1 GITISATS and CDR2 ISYDGTV (reference sequence). This receptor was obtained from a human donor in good health. The chain links TRGV9 to TRGJP. The material sequenced was differentiated CD27- Vdelta1 gamma-delta T cells from blood. The CDR3 sequence is CALWEVIPQEVGKKIKLF. CDR3 DNA: TGTGCCTTGTGGGAGGTGATCCCCCAAGAGGTGGGCAAAAAAATCAAGCTCTTT.